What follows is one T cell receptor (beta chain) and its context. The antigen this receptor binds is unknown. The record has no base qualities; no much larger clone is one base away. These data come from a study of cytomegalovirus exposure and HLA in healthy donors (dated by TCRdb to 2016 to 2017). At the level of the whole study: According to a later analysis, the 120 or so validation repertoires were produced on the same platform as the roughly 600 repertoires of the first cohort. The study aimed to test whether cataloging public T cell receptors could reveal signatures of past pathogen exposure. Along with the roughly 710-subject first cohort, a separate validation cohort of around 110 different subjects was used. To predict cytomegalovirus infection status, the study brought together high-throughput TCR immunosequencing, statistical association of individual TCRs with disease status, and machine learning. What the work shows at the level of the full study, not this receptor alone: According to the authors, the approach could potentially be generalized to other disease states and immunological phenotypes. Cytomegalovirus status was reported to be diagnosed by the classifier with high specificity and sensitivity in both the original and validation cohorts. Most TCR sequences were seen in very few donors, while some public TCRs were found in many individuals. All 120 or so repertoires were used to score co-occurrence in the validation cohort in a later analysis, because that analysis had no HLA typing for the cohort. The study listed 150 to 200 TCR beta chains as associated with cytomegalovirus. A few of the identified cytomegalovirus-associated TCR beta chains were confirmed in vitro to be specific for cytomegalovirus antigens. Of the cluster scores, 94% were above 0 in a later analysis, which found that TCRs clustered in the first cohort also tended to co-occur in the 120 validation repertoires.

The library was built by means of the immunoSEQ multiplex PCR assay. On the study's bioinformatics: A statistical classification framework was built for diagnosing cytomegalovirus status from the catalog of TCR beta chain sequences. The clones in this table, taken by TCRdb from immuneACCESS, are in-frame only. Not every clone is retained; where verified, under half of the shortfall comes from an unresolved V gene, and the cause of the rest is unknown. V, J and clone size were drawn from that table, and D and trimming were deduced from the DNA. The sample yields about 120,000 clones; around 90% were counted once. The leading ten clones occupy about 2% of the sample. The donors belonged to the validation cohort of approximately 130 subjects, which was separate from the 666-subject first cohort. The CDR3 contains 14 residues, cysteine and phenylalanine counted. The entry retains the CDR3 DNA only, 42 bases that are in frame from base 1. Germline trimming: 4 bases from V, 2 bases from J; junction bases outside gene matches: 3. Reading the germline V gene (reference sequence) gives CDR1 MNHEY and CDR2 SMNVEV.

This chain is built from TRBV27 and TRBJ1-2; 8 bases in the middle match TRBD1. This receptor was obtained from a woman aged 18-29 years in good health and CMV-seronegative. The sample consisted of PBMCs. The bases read TGTGCCAGCAGTTGGACAGGGTACAACTATGGCTACACCTTC. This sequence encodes CASSWTGYNYGYTF.